The following is a T cell receptor (beta chain) sequence with its context. The antigen remains undetermined. The record originates from a study of cytomegalovirus exposure and HLA in healthy donors. General study points: With high specificity and sensitivity, the classifier reportedly diagnosed cytomegalovirus status. By a later analysis, the bulk of CMV-associated TCR beta chains appeared HLA-restricted.

V dropped 5 bases and J dropped 4 bases, with 8 bases sitting between them. Looked up from germline, CDR1 is SGHTA and CDR2 is FQGNSA. This CDR3 spans 12 amino acids. In the PCR, 60 Vbeta and 13 Jbeta primers were used. The method was immunoSEQ multiplex PCR; TCRdb's version includes in-frame clones alone and lacks a portion of them. The sample carries about 160,000 clones, around four fifths recorded once. This receptor was identified in a man aged 18 to 35 in good health and CMV-seropositive. Sequenced sample: PBMCs. This chain links TRBV7-2 with TRBJ2-5, with D unclear. The CDR3 DNA sequence: TGTGCCAGCAGCCAGATCCCAGAGACCCAGTACTTC. This encodes CASSQIPETQYF.